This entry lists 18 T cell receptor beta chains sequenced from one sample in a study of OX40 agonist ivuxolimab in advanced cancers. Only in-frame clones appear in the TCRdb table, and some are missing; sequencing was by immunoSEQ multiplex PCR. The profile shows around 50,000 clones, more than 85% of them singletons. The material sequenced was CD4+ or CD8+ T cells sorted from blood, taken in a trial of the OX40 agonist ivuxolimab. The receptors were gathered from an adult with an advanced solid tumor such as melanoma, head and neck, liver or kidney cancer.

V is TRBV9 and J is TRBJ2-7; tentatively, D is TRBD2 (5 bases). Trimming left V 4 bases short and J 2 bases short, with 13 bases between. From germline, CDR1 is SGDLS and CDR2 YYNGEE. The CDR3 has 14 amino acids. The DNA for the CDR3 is TGTGCCAGCAGCCCCGGAGGTATTACCTACGAGCAGTACTTC. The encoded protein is CASSPGGITYEQYF.

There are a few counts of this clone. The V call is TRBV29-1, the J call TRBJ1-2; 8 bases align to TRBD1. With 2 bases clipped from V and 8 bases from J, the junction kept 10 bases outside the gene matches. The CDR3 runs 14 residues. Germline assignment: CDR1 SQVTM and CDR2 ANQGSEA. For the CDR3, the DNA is TGCAGCGTTGAAATTGGACAGGGAGATGGAGGCTACACCTTC. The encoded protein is CSVEIGQGDGGYTF.

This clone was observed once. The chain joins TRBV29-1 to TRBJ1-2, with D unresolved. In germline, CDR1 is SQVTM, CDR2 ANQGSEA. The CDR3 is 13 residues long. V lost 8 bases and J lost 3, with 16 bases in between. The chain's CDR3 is CSLTSTEDYGYTF. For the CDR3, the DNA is TGCAGCCTAACCTCTACAGAGGACTATGGCTACACCTTC.

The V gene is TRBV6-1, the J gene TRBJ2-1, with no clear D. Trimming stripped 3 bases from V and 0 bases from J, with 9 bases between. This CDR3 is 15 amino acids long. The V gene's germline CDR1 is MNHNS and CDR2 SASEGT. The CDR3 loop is CASSDFSSSYNEQFF. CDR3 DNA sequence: TGTGCCAGCAGTGATTTCTCGAGCTCCTACAATGAGCAGTTCTTC.

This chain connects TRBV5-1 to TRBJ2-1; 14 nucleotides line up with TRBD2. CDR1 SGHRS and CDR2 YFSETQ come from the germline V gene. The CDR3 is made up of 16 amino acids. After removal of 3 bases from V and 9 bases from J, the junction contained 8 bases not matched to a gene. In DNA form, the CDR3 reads TGCGCCAGCAGCTCTCTCACGGGACTAGCGGGAGCTGAGCAGTTCTTC. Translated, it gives CASSSLTGLAGAEQFF.

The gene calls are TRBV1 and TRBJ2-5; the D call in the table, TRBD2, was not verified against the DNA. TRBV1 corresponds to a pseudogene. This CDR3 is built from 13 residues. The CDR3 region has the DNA TGCACCAGCAGCCACGGTAACCAAGAGACCCAGTACTTC. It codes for CTSSHGNQETQYF.

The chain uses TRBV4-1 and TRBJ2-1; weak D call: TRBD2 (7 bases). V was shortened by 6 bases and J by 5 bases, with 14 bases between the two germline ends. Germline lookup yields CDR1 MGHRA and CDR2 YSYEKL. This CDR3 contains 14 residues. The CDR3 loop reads CASSLEGGHNEQFF. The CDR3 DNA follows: TGCGCCAGCAGTTTAGAGGGGGGGCACAATGAGCAGTTCTTC.

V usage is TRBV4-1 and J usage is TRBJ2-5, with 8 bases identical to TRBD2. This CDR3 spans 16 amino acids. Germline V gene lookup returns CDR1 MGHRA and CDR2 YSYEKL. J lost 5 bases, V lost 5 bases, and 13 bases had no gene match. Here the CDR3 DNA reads TGCGCCAGCAGCGACCCGGGACTAGGTATGAAGGAGACCCAGTACTTC. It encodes CASSDPGLGMKETQYF.

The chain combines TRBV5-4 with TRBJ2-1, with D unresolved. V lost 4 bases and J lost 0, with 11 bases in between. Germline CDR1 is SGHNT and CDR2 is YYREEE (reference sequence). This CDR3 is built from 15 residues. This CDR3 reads CASSRLASSYNEQFF. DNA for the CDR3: TGTGCCAGCAGCCGACTCGCTAGCTCCTACAATGAGCAGTTCTTC.

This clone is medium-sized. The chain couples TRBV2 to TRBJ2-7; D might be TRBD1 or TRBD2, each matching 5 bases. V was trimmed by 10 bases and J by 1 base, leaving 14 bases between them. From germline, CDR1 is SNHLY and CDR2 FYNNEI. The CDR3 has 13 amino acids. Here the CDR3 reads CATTGTDSYEQYF. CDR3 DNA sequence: TGTGCCACCACCGGGACCGATTCCTACGAGCAGTACTTC.

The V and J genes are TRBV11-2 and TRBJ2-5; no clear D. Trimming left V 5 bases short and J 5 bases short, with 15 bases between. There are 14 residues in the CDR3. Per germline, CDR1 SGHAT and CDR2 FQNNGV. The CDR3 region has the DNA TGTGCCAGCAGCCTCGGCAGTTACGTGGAGACCCAGTACTTC. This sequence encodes CASSLGSYVETQYF.

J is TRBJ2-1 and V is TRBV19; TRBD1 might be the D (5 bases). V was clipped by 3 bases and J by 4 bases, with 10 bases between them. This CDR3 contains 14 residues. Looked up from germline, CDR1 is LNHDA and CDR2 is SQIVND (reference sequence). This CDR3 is CASSIGAVYNEQFF. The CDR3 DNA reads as TGTGCCAGTAGTATTGGGGCAGTTTACAATGAGCAGTTCTTC. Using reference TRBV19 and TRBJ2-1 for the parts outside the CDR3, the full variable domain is DGGITQSPKYLFRKEGQNVTLSCEQNLNHDAMYWYRQDPGQGLRLIYYSQIVNDFQKGDIAEGYSVSREKKESFPLTVTSAQKNPTAFYLCASSIGAVYNEQFFGPGTRLTVL.

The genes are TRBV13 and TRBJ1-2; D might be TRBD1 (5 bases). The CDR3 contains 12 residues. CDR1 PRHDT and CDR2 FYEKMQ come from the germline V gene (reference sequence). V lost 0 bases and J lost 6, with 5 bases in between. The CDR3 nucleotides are TGTGCCAGCAGCTTAGGGACAGATGGCTACACCTTC. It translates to CASSLGTDGYTF.

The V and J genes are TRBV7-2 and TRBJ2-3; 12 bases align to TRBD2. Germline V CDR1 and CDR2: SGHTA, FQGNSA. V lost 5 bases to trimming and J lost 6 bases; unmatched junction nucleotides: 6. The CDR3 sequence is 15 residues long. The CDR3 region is CASSLTSGGPDTQYF. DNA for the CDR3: TGTGCCAGCAGCCTGACTAGCGGGGGACCGGATACGCAGTATTTT.

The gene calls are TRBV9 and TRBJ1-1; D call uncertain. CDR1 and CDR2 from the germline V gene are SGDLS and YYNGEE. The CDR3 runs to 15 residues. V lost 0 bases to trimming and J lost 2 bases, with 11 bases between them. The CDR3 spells CASSVDRIPNTEAFF. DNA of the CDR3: TGTGCCAGCAGCGTAGATAGGATCCCAAACACTGAAGCTTTCTTT.

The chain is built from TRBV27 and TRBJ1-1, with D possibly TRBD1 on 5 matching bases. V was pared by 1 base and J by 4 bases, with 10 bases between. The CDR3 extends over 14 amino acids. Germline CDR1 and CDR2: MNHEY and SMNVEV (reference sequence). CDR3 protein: CASSLFAGTTEAFF. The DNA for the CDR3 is TGTGCCAGCAGTTTATTCGCAGGGACCACTGAAGCTTTCTTT.

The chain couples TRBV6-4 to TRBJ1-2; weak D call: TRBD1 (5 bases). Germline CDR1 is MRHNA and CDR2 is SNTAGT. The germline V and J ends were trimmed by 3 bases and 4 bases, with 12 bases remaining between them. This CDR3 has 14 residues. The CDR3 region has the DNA TGTGCCAGCAGTGAGAGGGCAGGGACCTATGGCTACACCTTC. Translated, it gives CASSERAGTYGYTF.

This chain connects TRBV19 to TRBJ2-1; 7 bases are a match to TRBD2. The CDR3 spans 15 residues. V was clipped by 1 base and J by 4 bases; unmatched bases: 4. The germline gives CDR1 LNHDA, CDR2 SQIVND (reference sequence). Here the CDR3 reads CASSIASGGYNEQFF. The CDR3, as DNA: TGTGCCAGTAGTATAGCTAGCGGAGGATACAATGAGCAGTTCTTC.